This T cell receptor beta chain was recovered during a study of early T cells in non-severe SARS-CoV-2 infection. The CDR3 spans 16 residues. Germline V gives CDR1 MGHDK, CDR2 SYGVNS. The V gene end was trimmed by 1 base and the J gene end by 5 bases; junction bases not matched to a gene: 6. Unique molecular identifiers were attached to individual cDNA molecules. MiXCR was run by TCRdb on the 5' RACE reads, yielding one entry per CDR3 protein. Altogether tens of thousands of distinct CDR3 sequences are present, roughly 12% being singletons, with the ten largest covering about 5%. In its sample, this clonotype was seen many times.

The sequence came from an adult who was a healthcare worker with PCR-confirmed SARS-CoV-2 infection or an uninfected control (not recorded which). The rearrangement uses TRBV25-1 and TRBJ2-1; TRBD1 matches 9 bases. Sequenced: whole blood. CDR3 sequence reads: CASSEWGTGPNNEQFF. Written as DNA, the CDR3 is TGTGCCAGCAGTGAATGGGGGACAGGGCCGAACAATGAGCAGTTCTTC.